What follows describes a single T cell receptor (beta chain). V lost 8 bases, J lost 4 bases, and 14 bases lay in between. The CDR3 is made up of 14 amino acids. The germline V gene encodes CDR1 LNHDA and CDR2 SQIVND (reference sequence). Original data processing: Estimation of nucleated cell counts was performed using reference gene primer amplification. Here immunoSEQ multiplex PCR was the method, and the copy in TCRdb shows in-frame clones only, minus some. That table furnishes V, J and clone size, whereas the DNA furnished D and trimming. The data contain 190,000 or so clones, roughly nine tenths of them singletons. This record comes from a study of blood T cell repertoires in COVID-19.

The rearrangement joins TRBV19 to TRBJ2-2, with D possibly being TRBD1 (6 bases). The source of this sequence is a woman aged 25-40 years with active or convalescent COVID-19. The specimen sequenced was peripheral blood. This chain's CDR3 is CASPGAGSTGELFF. The DNA for the CDR3 is TGTGCCAGTCCAGGGGCGGGTAGCACCGGGGAGCTGTTTTTT. The variable domain in full, completed from reference TRBV19 and TRBJ2-2, reads DGGITQSPKYLFRKEGQNVTLSCEQNLNHDAMYWYRQDPGQGLRLIYYSQIVNDFQKGDIAEGYSVSREKKESFPLTVTSAQKNPTAFYLCASPGAGSTGELFFGEGSRLTVL.